This record concerns one TCR beta chain sequence. Its recognized antigen is unknown. It has no much larger one-base neighbor in the sample; base qualities were not kept. Sample treatment or condition, as interpreted from the label and publication: 19 received Ad26.COV2.S at low or high dose, single or two shots; about 5 received placebo; per-sample allocation not given. Repertoires of vaccine and placebo recipients were sequenced from samples collected on day 63 after the first injection. Between 29 July and 7 August 2020, Cohort 1b enrolled around 24 adults aged 18-55 years at one site in Boston, USA. Ad26.COV2.S was a replication-incompetent adenovirus type 26 vector that expressed a prefusion-stabilized SARS-CoV-2 spike protein derived from the original Wuhan strain. The immunoSEQ Assay was the method used to sequence TCRbeta CDR3 regions. After extraction, genomic DNA underwent amplification by bias-controlled multiplex PCR, followed by high-throughput sequencing. Processing in the source paper ran as follows. Collapsing and filtering of sequences were performed to quantify the absolute abundance of each unique TCRbeta CDR3 region. T cell fraction was estimated by normalizing TCRbeta template counts to usable DNA, which was measured by amplifying reference genes present in all nucleated cells. Repertoire TCRs were annotated as SARS-CoV-2-specific when V gene, CDR3 amino acid sequence and J gene were exactly matched to a known reactive TCR set. The reference SARS-CoV-2 TCR set was derived from MIRA and filtered for enrichment in COVID-19-positive ImmuneCODE repertoires, a step that removed public or cross-reactive TCRs. Drawing on the MIRA antigens, annotated TCRs were analysed further at the level of specific ORF or position within ORF. Depth was the summed frequency of annotated unique rearrangements, while breadth was defined as annotated unique rearrangements over total unique productive rearrangements. TCR breadth was compared between groups using two-sided Wilcoxon rank-sum tests. TCRdb carries this immuneACCESS record with in-frame sequences only. Its versions omit some clonotypes, under half of them owing to an unresolved V gene in the studies checked, with the rest unexplained. The DNA gave D and trimming, while V, J and clone size come from that table. Across this sample there are 350,000 to 500,000 clones, with roughly 87% seen only once. Approximately 4.3% of the sample is in the top ten clones.

The data belong to a study of Ad26.COV2.S vaccination and SARS-CoV-2 variants (dated by TCRdb to the early 2020s). Broadly, across the study: Donors in the vaccine arm were drawn from COV1001, a phase I-IIa trial of Ad26.COV2.S in healthy adults that was multicentre, randomized, double-blind and placebo-controlled. Ad26.COV2.S was given intramuscularly at 5x10^10 or 1x10^11 viral particles, as a single shot or as two shots 56 days apart. The TCR-sequenced set comprised approximately 30 samples: around 20 Ad26.COV2.S vaccine recipients, 5 placebo recipients and 8 SARS-CoV-2 convalescent individuals. Investigators remained blinded to trial group allocation during experiments and outcome assessment. TCRbeta repertoire sequencing was used to assess the specificity and breadth of SARS-CoV-2-reactive T cell receptors after Ad26.COV2.S vaccination. Trial participants were randomized into five groups of five: low-dose or high-dose Ad26.COV2.S given once or twice, or placebo on both occasions.

Overall results and qualifications from the work: After vaccination, spike-specific CD8+ and CD4+ T cell responses were reported to show substantial breadth. Comparable non-spike TCR breadth was observed between vaccine and placebo recipients, consistent with only spike being contained in the vaccine. The authors noted that the TCR breadth and depth analyses may have underestimated total T cell responses. Higher spike-specific TCR breadth was observed in Ad26.COV2.S recipients than in placebo recipients (P = 0.0014). The study lacked the statistical power to compare responses across vaccine doses or regimens.

After removal of 5 bases from V and 0 bases from J, the junction retains 7 bases not matched to a gene. CDR1 and CDR2, per the germline V gene (reference sequence), are SEHNR and FQNEAQ. The CDR3 sequence holds 15 residues, the cysteine and phenylalanine included. Only the CDR3 DNA is retained, 45 bases long and in frame from the first base. This receptor was taken from a person between 18 and 60 years old who received the Ad26.COV2.S COVID-19 vaccine or a placebo. The chain is encoded by TRBV7-9 joined to TRBJ2-7, with TRBD1 identical over 7 junction bases. The sample consisted of peripheral blood, taken in a trial of Ad26.COV2.S vaccine versus placebo. The CDR3 region: CASSRTGTDSYEQYF. The DNA sequence is as follows: TGTGCCAGCAGCCGAACCGGGACAGACTCCTACGAGCAGTACTTC.